This entry describes one T cell receptor beta chain. In germline, CDR1 is SGHTA, CDR2 FQGNSA. The CDR3 is 15 residues long. The V end was cut by 4 bases, the J end by 6 bases, with 16 bases between. This entry belongs to a study of OX40 agonist ivuxolimab in advanced cancers. The data were produced by immunoSEQ multiplex PCR, yet TCRdb's version contains in-frame clones alone and is incomplete. The table includes more than 85,000 clones, approximately 89% detected once. The gene calls are TRBV7-2 and TRBJ2-4; no firm D call. Sample: CD4+ or CD8+ T cells sorted from blood, taken in a trial of the OX40 agonist ivuxolimab. The receptor comes from an adult with an advanced solid tumor such as melanoma, head and neck, liver or kidney cancer. CDR3: CASSYSSRTGNIQYF. The CDR3 DNA follows: TGTGCCAGCAGCTACTCTTCTCGAACTGGAAACATTCAGTACTTC.